Detailed here is one T cell receptor (beta chain). What it recognizes is unknown. Unique molecular identifiers were in the cDNA, with template-switch universal primer binding. Each CDR3 protein is one row after TCRdb ran MiXCR on the 5' RACE reads. The sample lists 1,800,000 or so distinct CDR3 sequences, about 32% occurring once. The CDR3 is 16 residues long. Germline V gives CDR1 PRHDT, CDR2 FYEKMQ (reference sequence). This specimen belongs to a study of identical twins. Study results and limitations: Twin sharing of out-of-frame TCR alpha was underestimated by models in monozygotic pairs. Excess sharing between twins was weaker in beta out-of-frame sequences. Carriage of fewer insertions was seen in abundant cord blood beta clonotypes, whereas memory repertoires showed none.

The material sequenced was cord blood. The sequence was collected from a newborn girl in good health. This chain connects TRBV13 to TRBJ2-1, with TRBD2 identical over 12 bases. Judging by the DNA end, TRBJ2-7 fits better; the J call may be wrong. CDR3 amino acids: CASSPPSGRATNEQYF. In DNA, the CDR3 is TGTGCCAGCAGCCCCCCTAGCGGGAGGGCCACAAATGAGCAGTACTTC.